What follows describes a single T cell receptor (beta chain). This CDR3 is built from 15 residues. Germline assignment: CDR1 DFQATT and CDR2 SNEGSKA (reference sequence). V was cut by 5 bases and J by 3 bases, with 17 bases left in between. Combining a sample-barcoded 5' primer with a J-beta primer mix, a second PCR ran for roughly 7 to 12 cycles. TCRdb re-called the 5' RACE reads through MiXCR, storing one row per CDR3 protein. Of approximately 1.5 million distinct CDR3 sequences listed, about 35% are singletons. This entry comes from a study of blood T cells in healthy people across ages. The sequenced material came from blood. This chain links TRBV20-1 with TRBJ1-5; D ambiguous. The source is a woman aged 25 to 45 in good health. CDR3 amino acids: CSAPPVGRVNQPQHF. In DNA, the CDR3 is TGCAGTGCTCCCCCCGTCGGGAGGGTCAATCAGCCCCAGCATTTT.